The text below deals with one TCR beta chain. The source of the sample is a study of T-cell reconstitution after alpha-beta-depleted transplantation in children. The CDR3 extends over 13 amino acids. V was pared by 7 bases and J by 10 bases, with 8 bases of the junction left unmatched. CDR1 is MDHEN and CDR2 is SYDVKM in the germline V gene. Unique molecular identifiers were incorporated into the prepared TCRbeta library. MiXCR was run by TCRdb on the PCR reads, yielding one entry per CDR3 protein. The sample carries 300,000 to 400,000 distinct CDR3 sequences, about 17% recorded once. Specimen: PBMCs, mostly from graft donor cells, collected 360 days after TCRalphabeta/CD19-depleted stem cell transplant. This rearrangement joins TRBV28 to TRBJ1-5; TRBD1 aligns across 9 bases. This sequence was found in a male patient between 2 and 15 years old who had a stem cell transplant for acute lymphoblastic leukemia, so the T cells may come from the graft donor. The CDR3 DNA follows: TGTGCCAGCACCAGGACAGGGGAGAATCCCCAGCATTTT. It specifies CASTRTGENPQHF. The full variable domain, completed using reference TRBV28 and TRBJ1-5, is DVKVTQSSRYLVKRTGEKVFLECVQDMDHENMFWYRQDPGLGLRLIYFSYDVKMKEKGDIPEGYSVSREKKERFSLILESASTNQTSMYLCASTRTGENPQHFGDGTRLSIL.